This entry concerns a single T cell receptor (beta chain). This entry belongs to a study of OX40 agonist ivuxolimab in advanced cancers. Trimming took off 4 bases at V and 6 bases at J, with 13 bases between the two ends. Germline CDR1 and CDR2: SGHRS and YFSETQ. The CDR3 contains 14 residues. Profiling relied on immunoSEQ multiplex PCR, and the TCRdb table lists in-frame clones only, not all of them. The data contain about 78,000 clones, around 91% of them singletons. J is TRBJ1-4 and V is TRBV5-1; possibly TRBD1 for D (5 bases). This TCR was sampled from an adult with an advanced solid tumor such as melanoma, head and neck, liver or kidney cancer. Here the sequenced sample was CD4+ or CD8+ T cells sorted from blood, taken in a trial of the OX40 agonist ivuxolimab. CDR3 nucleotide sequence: TGCGCCAGCAGCCCTTCCCGGGGCGATGAAAAACTGTTTTTT. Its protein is CASSPSRGDEKLFF.